A selection of T cell receptor beta chains follows, all from one sample in a study of metastatic and nonmetastatic thyroid tumors. TCRdb re-called the PCR reads with MiXCR. The sample has around 27,000 clones, under 15% seen once. The sequencing input was blood. These receptor sequences come from a female donor with papillary thyroid cancer or a benign thyroid nodule (not recorded which). Some clones in this sample may be carry-over from other donors' samples. CDR3s include the opening cysteine and the closing phenylalanine or tryptophan. A D gene is named only where the DNA matches it firmly. Some rows mark clone size as missing; the rest say once, few, many or name a class of expanded clone.

J gene: TRBJ1-1; clone size: many; V gene: TRBV18; D gene: -; CDR3 DNA: TGTGCCAGCTCACTCTCAGAGAACACTGAAGCTTTCTTT; CDR3 protein: CASSLSENTEAFF
J gene: TRBJ1-1; clone size: many; V gene: TRBV13; D gene: TRBD1; CDR3 DNA: TGTGCCAGCAGCGATCCGGGACAGGGGGGGTCTGAAGCTTTCTTT; CDR3 protein: CASSDPGQGGSEAFF
J gene: TRBJ2-1; clone size: many; V gene: TRBV27; D gene: TRBD1; CDR3 DNA: TGTGCCAGCAAGGGGACAGGTGAGCAGTTCTTC; CDR3 protein: CASKGTGEQFF
J gene: TRBJ1-2; clone size: medium-sized; V gene: TRBV11-3; D gene: -; CDR3 DNA: TGTGCCAGCGGATGCCTACGGTATGGCTACACCTTC; CDR3 protein: CASGCLRYGYTF
J gene: TRBJ1-2; clone size: many; V gene: TRBV20-1; D gene: TRBD1; CDR3 DNA: TGCAGTGCTAGTCAACAGGGGGGGAACAATGGCTACACCTTC; CDR3 protein: CSASQQGGNNGYTF
J gene: TRBJ1-4; clone size: many; V gene: TRBV28; D gene: -; CDR3 DNA: TGTGCCAGCAGTTTACTAACCCCGACAGGTTCTAATGAAAAACTGTTTTTT; CDR3 protein: CASSLLTPTGSNEKLFF
J gene: TRBJ2-1; clone size: many; V gene: TRBV20-1; D gene: -; CDR3 DNA: TGCAGTGCTAGCGCGGGGTACAATGAGCAGTTCTTC; CDR3 protein: CSASAGYNEQFF
J gene: TRBJ2-2; clone size: many; V gene: TRBV20-1; D gene: -; CDR3 DNA: TGCAGTGCTAGGAGGGGGGGGGACACCGGGGAGCTGTTTTTT; CDR3 protein: CSARRGGDTGELFF
J gene: TRBJ2-5; clone size: many; V gene: TRBV7-9; D gene: TRBD2; CDR3 DNA: TGTGCCAGCAGCTTAGTTGGGGGACTAGCTGGCGAGACCCAGTACTTC; CDR3 protein: CASSLVGGLAGETQYF
J gene: TRBJ2-3; clone size: many; V gene: TRBV28; D gene: TRBD1; CDR3 DNA: TGTGCCAGCAGCTCCCCTTTCCGGACAGGGGGCACAGATACGCAGTATTTT; CDR3 protein: CASSSPFRTGGTDTQYF
J gene: TRBJ1-2; clone size: many; V gene: TRBV7-2; D gene: -; CDR3 DNA: TGTGCCAGCAGCTTAGATTCGTCGCGGGGTGGCTACACCTTC; CDR3 protein: CASSLDSSRGGYTF
J gene: TRBJ2-2; clone size: many; V gene: TRBV7-9; D gene: -; CDR3 DNA: TGTGCCAGCGGGGACACCGGGGAGCTGTTTTTT; CDR3 protein: CASGDTGELFF
J gene: TRBJ1-5; clone size: many; V gene: TRBV27; D gene: -; CDR3 DNA: TGTGCCAGCAGTTTATCGTCGCTTCAGCCCCAGCATTTT; CDR3 protein: CASSLSSLQPQHF
J gene: TRBJ1-6; clone size: many; V gene: TRBV10-2; D gene: TRBD1; CDR3 DNA: TGCGCCAGCAGTGAGAACAGGGGCCCACCCCTCCACTTT; CDR3 protein: CASSENRGPPLHF
J gene: TRBJ2-2; clone size: once; V gene: TRBV5-1; D gene: -; CDR3 DNA: TGCGCCAGCAGCTCGGGAGGCCCGACAGGGGCAAGGGGCGGGGAGCTGTTTTTT; CDR3 protein: CASSSGGPTGARGGELFF
J gene: TRBJ2-2; clone size: many; V gene: TRBV15; D gene: -; CDR3 DNA: TGTGCCACCAGCGAACGGACGGAGAACACCGGGGAGCTGTTTTTT; CDR3 protein: CATSERTENTGELFF
J gene: TRBJ1-1; clone size: many; V gene: TRBV5-1; D gene: -; CDR3 DNA: TGCGCCAGCAGCCGGGGACATTCCCCCTCCATGAACACTGAAGCTTTCTTT; CDR3 protein: CASSRGHSPSMNTEAFF
J gene: TRBJ2-1; clone size: once; V gene: TRBV2; D gene: TRBD2; CDR3 DNA: TGTGCCAGCAGTGAAGGGGGGTCGGGAGGGCAATACAATGAGCAGTTCTTC; CDR3 protein: CASSEGGSGGQYNEQFF
J gene: TRBJ1-2; clone size: many; V gene: TRBV29-1; D gene: TRBD1; CDR3 DNA: TGCAGCATAGTAGGACAGGGTGCAGGTGGCTACACCTTC; CDR3 protein: CSIVGQGAGGYTF
J gene: TRBJ2-1; clone size: medium-sized; V gene: TRBV24-1; D gene: TRBD1; CDR3 DNA: TGTGCCACCAGTGATCAAACAGGGGGAAGTATAAATGAGCAGTTCTTC; CDR3 protein: CATSDQTGGSINEQFF
J gene: TRBJ2-1; clone size: many; V gene: TRBV29-1; D gene: TRBD2; CDR3 DNA: TGCAGCGTTGAAGACGGACTAGCGGGACCCTACAATGAGCAGTTCTTC; CDR3 protein: CSVEDGLAGPYNEQFF
J gene: TRBJ2-3; clone size: many; V gene: TRBV4-1; D gene: -; CDR3 DNA: TGCGCCAGCAGCCAGGAATCCACAGATACGCAGTATTTT; CDR3 protein: CASSQESTDTQYF
J gene: TRBJ2-7; clone size: few; V gene: TRBV7-2; D gene: -; CDR3 DNA: TGTGCCAGCAGCTCGGGACCGTACGAGCAGTACTTC; CDR3 protein: CASSSGPYEQYF
J gene: TRBJ1-1; clone size: many; V gene: TRBV5-1; D gene: TRBD1; CDR3 DNA: TGCGCCAGCAGCTTGGAGGGGGCCGTCACTGAAGCTTTCTTT; CDR3 protein: CASSLEGAVTEAFF
J gene: TRBJ2-7; clone size: -; V gene: TRBV19; D gene: -; CDR3 DNA: TGTGCCAGTTCCCAGTCGGACAAGGCCTACGAGCAGTACTTC; CDR3 protein: CASSQSDKAYEQYF
J gene: TRBJ2-6; clone size: many; V gene: TRBV3-1; D gene: TRBD1; CDR3 DNA: TGTGCCAGCAGCCCCCTGGACAGGGCTGGGGCCAACGTCCTGACTTTC; CDR3 protein: CASSPLDRAGANVLTF
J gene: TRBJ2-1; clone size: many; V gene: TRBV7-3; D gene: -; CDR3 DNA: TGTGCCAGCAGCTTAGAGAGGGGATACGAGCAGTTCTTC; CDR3 protein: CASSLERGYEQFF
J gene: TRBJ1-2; clone size: -; V gene: TRBV11-1; D gene: -; CDR3 DNA: TGTGCCAGCAGCAATGTGGGGGGCATCACTTCTGACTATGGCTACACCTTC; CDR3 protein: CASSNVGGITSDYGYTF
J gene: TRBJ2-5; clone size: -; V gene: TRBV7-9; D gene: -; CDR3 DNA: TGTACCAGCAGCTCCAAGGACAGCCAAGAGACCCATTACTTC; CDR3 protein: CTSSSKDSQETHYF